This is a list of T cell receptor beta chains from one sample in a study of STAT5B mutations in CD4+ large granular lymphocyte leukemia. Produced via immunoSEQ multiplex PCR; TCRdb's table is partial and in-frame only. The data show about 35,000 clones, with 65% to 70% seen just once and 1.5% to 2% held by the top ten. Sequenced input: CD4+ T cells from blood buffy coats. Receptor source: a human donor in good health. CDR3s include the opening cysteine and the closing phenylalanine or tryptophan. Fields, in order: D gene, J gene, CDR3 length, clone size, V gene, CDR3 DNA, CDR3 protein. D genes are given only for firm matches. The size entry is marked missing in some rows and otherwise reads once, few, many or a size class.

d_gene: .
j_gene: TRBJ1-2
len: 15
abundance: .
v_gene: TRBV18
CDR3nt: TGTGCCAGCTCACCACCGGGTCCAGCGAACTATGGCTACACCTTC
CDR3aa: CASSPPGPANYGYTF

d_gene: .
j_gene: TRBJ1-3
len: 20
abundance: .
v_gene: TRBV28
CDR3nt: TGTGCCAGCAGTCCCCCGGGACAAGGAAGACAATTGCGGTCTGGAAACACCATATATTTT
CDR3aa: CASSPPGQGRQLRSGNTIYF

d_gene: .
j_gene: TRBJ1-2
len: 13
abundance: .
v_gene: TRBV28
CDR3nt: TGTGCCAGCAGCCGCATACAGGGCTCGGGTGGCACCTTC
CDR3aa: CASSRIQGSGGTF

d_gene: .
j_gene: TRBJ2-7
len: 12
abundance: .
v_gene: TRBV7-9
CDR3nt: TGTGCCGCCGGGAAGGGGGCCTACGAGCAGTACTTC
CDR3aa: CAAGKGAYEQYF

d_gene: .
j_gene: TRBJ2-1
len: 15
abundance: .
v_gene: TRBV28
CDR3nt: TGTGCCAGCAGTCCTCTCCTACGGGGCAACAATGAGCAGTTCTTC
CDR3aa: CASSPLLRGNNEQFF

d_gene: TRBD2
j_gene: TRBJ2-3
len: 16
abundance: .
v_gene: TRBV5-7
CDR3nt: TGTGCCAGCAGCTTGGTAGCGGGGGGGGATACAGATACGCAGTATTTT
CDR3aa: CASSLVAGGDTDTQYF

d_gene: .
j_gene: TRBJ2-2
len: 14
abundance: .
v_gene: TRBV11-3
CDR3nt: TGTGCCAGCAGCTTAGGAGCTAACACCGGGGAGCTGTTTTTT
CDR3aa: CASSLGANTGELFF

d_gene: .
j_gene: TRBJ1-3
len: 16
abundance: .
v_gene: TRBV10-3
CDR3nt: TGTGCCATCAGTGATCCGGGGTTGGGCTCTGGAAACACCATATATTTT
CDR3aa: CAISDPGLGSGNTIYF

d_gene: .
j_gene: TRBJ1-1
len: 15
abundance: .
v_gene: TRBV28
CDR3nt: TGTGCCAGCAGCCTTCGGGTGGGGGGATACACTGAAGCTTTCTTT
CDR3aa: CASSLRVGGYTEAFF

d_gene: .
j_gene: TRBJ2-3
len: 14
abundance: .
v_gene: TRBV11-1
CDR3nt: TGTGCCAGCAGCTTAGGATTTGGCACAGATACGCAGTATTTT
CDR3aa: CASSLGFGTDTQYF

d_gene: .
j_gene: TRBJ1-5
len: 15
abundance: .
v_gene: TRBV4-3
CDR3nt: TGCGCCAGCAGCCAAGATTACACCGTAAATCAGCCCCAGCATTTT
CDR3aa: CASSQDYTVNQPQHF

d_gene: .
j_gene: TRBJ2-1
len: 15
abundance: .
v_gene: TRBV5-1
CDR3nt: TGCGCCAGCAGCTTAACCGGGCCCCTGACCAATGAGCAGTTCTTC
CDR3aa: CASSLTGPLTNEQFF

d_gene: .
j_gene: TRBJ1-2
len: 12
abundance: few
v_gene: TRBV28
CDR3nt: TGTGCCAGCAGTTTACGGGGTGGTGGCTACACCTTC
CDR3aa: CASSLRGGGYTF

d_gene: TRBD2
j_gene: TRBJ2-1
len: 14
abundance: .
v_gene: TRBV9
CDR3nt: TGTGCCAGCAGCCCAAGCGGGGGGGTCAATGAGCAGTTCTTC
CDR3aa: CASSPSGGVNEQFF

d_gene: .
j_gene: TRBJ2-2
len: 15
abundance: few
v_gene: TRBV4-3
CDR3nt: TGCGCCAGCAGCCAAGATACTAGTTTCGTGGGGGAGCTGTTTTTT
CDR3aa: CASSQDTSFVGELFF

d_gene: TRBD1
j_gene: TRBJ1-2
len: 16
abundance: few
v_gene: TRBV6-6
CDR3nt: TGTGCCAGCTCAACAGGGCAGGGGGCGCTTGGCTATGGCTACACCTTC
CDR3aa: CASSTGQGALGYGYTF

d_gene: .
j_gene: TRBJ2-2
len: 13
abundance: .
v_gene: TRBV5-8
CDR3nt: TGTGCCAGCAGTATGACTGACACCGGGGAGCTGTTTTTT
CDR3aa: CASSMTDTGELFF

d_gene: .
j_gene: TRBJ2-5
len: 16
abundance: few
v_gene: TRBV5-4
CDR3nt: TGTGCCAGCAGCTTGGGGGCGGGGGCCAACCAAGAGACCCAGTACTTC
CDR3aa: CASSLGAGANQETQYF

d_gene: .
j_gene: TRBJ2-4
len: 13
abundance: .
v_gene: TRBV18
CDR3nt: TGTGCCAGCTCACCACCCATAGGCAACATTCAGTACTTC
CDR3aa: CASSPPIGNIQYF

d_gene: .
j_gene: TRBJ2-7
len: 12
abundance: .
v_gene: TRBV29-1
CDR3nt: TGCAGCGTTGGACAGCTTAACTACGAGCAGTACTTC
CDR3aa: CSVGQLNYEQYF

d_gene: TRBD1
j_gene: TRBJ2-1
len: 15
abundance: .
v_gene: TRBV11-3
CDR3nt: TGTGCCAGCAGCCCAGCGCAGGGGGTCAGCAATGAGCAGTTCTTC
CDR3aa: CASSPAQGVSNEQFF

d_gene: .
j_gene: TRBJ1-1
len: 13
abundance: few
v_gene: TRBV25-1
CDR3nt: TGTGCCAGCTTAAGGGAGGGCCGGGGTGAAGCTTTCTTT
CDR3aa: CASLREGRGEAFF

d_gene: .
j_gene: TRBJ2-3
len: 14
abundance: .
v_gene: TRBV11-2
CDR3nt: TGTGCCAGCAGCTTTGGGGGATTCACAGATACGCAGTATTTT
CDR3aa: CASSFGGFTDTQYF

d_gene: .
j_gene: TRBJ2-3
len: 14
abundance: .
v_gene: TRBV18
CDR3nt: TGTGCCAGCTCACCACCGGGGGTCACAGATACGCAGTATTTT
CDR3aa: CASSPPGVTDTQYF

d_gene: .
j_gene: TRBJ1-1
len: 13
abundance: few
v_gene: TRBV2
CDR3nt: TGTGCCAGCAGTCAGAGAGTGAACACTGAAGCTTTCTTT
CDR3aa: CASSQRVNTEAFF

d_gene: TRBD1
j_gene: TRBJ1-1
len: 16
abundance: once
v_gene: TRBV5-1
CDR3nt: TGCGCCAGCAGCCCCGGACAGGTGGGGGACAGGGCTGAAGCTTTCTTT
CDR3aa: CASSPGQVGDRAEAFF

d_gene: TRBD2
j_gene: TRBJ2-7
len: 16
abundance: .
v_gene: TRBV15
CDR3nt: TGTGCCACCAGCAGAACGAGCGGGGGGGTTCCCTACGAGCAGTACTTC
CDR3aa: CATSRTSGGVPYEQYF

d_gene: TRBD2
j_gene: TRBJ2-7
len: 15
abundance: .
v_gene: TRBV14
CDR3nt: TGTGCCAGCAGCCCGGGACTAGCGGGGGGATACGAGCAGTACTTC
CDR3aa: CASSPGLAGGYEQYF

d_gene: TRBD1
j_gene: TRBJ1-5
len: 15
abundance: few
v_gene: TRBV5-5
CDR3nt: TGTGCCAGCAGCTCCCGGGACAGGGGTTTTCAGCCCCAGCATTTT
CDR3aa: CASSSRDRGFQPQHF

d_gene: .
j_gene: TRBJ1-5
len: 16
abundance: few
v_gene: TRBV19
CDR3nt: TGTGCCAGTAGTATGGGGGTAGGGAATAGCAATCAGCCCCAGCATTTT
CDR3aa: CASSMGVGNSNQPQHF

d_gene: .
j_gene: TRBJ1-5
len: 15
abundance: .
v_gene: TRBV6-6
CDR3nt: TGTGCCAGCAGTACCCGGGTTTATAGCAATCAGCCCCAGCATTTT
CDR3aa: CASSTRVYSNQPQHF

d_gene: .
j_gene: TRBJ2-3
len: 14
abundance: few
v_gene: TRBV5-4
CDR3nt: TGTGCCAGCAGCTTGGCCGGAACCGAGGATACGCAGTATTTT
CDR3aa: CASSLAGTEDTQYF

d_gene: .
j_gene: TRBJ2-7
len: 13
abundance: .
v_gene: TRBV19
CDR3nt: TGTGCCAGTAGCGACAGTTCCCTTTACGAGCAGTACTTC
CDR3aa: CASSDSSLYEQYF

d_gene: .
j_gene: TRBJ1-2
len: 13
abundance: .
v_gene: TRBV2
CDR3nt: TGTGCCAGCAGTCCGGAAAGTAACTATGGCTACACCTTC
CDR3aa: CASSPESNYGYTF

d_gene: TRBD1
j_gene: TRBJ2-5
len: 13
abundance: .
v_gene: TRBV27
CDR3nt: TGTGCCAGCAGTGGACAGGGAAGGGAGACCCAGTACTTC
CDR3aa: CASSGQGRETQYF

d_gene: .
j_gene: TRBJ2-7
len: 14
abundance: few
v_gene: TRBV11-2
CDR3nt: TGTGCCAGCAGCTCAGCAAAAAGCGGGTACGAGCAGTACTTC
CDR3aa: CASSSAKSGYEQYF

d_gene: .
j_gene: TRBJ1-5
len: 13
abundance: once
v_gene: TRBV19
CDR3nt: TGTGCCAGTCAACAGACCCTAAATCAGCCCCAGCATTTT
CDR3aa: CASQQTLNQPQHF

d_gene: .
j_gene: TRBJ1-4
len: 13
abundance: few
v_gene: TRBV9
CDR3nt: TGTGCCAGCACGAGGCAGGCTTGTGAAAAACTGTTTTTT
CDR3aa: CASTRQACEKLFF

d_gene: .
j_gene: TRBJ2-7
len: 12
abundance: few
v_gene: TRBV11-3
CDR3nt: TGTGCCAGCAGCTTAGATTGGAGGGACCAGTACTTC
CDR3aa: CASSLDWRDQYF

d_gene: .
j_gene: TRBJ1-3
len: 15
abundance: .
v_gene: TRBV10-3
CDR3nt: TGTGCCATCAGTGAGTCGTTTTCCTCTGGAAACACCATATATTTT
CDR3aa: CAISESFSSGNTIYF

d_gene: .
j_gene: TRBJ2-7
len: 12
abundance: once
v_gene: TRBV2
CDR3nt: TGTGCCAGCAGGAATAGACTGTGGGAGCAGTACTTC
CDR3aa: CASRNRLWEQYF

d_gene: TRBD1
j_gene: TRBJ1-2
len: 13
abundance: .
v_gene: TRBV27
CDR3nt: TGTGCCAGCAGCCAGACAGGGATCTATGGCTACACCTTC
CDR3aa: CASSQTGIYGYTF

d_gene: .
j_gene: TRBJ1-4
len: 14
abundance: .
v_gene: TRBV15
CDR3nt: TGTGCCACCAGCAGAGATCAGAAGATTGAAAAACTGTTTTTT
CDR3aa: CATSRDQKIEKLFF

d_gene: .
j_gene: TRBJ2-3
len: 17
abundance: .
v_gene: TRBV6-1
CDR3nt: TGTGCCAGCAGTGAGGTTTTCGGGGGGACATACACAGATACGCAGTATTTT
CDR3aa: CASSEVFGGTYTDTQYF

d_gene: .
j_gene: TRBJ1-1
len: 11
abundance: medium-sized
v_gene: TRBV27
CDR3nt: TGTGCCAGCAGTTCGGGGGCGGAAGCTTTCTTT
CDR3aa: CASSSGAEAFF

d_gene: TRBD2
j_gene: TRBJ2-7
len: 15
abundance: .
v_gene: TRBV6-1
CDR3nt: TGTGCCAGCGTTCGGCTAGCGGGGGCCGACTACGAGCAGTACTTC
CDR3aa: CASVRLAGADYEQYF

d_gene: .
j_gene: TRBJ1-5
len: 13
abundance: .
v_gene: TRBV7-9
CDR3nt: TGTGCCAGCAGCTTAGAGGGGGAACAGCCCCAGCATTTT
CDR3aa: CASSLEGEQPQHF

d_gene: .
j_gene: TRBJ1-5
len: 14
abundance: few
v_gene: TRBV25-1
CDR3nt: TGTGCCAGCAGTGACAATTATAGCAATCAGCCCCAGCATTTT
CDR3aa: CASSDNYSNQPQHF

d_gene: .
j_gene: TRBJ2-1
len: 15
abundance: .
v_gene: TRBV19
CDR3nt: TGTGCCGGTAGTGCAGGAGGGGGGGGCTTATCGGGTCAGTTCTTC
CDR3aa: CAGSAGGGGLSGQFF

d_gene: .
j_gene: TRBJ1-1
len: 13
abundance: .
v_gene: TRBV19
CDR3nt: TGTGCCAGTAGTATAGGACAGAACACTGAAGCTTTCTTT
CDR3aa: CASSIGQNTEAFF

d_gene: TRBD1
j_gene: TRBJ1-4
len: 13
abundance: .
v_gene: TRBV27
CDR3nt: TGTGCCAGCAGGGGGACAGGGGTTGAAAAACTGTTTTTT
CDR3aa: CASRGTGVEKLFF

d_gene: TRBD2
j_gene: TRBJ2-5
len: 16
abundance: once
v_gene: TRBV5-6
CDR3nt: TGTGCCAGCAGCCTGACTAGCGGGGGAGGAAAAGAGACCCAGTACTTC
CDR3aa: CASSLTSGGGKETQYF